This is a list of T cell receptor beta chains from one sample in a study of PD-1 blockade in classical Hodgkin lymphoma. Some clones are missing from TCRdb's copy, which holds only in-frame ones; the method was immunoSEQ multiplex PCR. The sample shows about 13,000 clones, 80% of them seen only once. The sample consisted of peripheral blood mononuclear cells (PBMCs), taken at baseline. The receptors here all came from a human donor with classical Hodgkin lymphoma. CDR3s include the opening cysteine and the closing phenylalanine or tryptophan. D genes are given only for firm matches. Not all rows give a size; the values are once, few, many and, for expanded clones, a class.

J gene	V gene	clone size	D gene	CDR3 DNA	CDR3 protein
TRBJ1-1	TRBV28	once	NA	TGTGCCAGCAAGCTAACGAACACTGAAGCTTTCTTT	CASKLTNTEAFF
TRBJ1-4	TRBV13	NA	NA	TGTGCCAGCAGCCGTTTAAACCGGGACATCCGTTCAACTAATGAAAAACTGTTTTTT	CASSRLNRDIRSTNEKLFF
TRBJ1-1	TRBV19	few	NA	TGTGCCATAACCCACGAGGCGAACACTGAAGCTTTCTTT	CAITHEANTEAFF
TRBJ1-5	TRBV7-2	NA	TRBD1	TGTGCCAGCAGCTTACAGGGGGATGGCAATCAGCCCCAGCATTTT	CASSLQGDGNQPQHF
TRBJ2-7	TRBV29-1	few	TRBD1	TGCAGCGCCGGGACAGGGCACTACGAGCAGTACTTC	CSAGTGHYEQYF
TRBJ2-7	TRBV14	NA	TRBD1	TGTGCCAGCAGCCAAGACGGGCGGACAGGGAAAACCTACGAGCAGTACTTC	CASSQDGRTGKTYEQYF
TRBJ1-2	TRBV5-1	once	TRBD1	TGCGCCAGCAGACTTGACAGGGGGCATGGCTACACCTTC	CASRLDRGHGYTF
TRBJ2-5	TRBV11-2	once	NA	TGTGCCAGCAGCTTTTGGGTCCAAGAGACCCAGTACTTC	CASSFWVQETQYF
TRBJ2-5	TRBV7-9	NA	NA	TGTGCCAGCAGCTTGGTATTAGGGACACCTCAAGAGACCCAGTACTTC	CASSLVLGTPQETQYF
TRBJ1-2	TRBV4-3	NA	TRBD1	TGCGCCAGCAGCCAAGTGGCAGGGGGGATGTGGGGCTACACCTTC	CASSQVAGGMWGYTF
TRBJ1-5	TRBV10-3	NA	NA	TGTGCCACACGTCAGGGCAATCAGCCCCAGCATTTT	CATRQGNQPQHF
TRBJ2-3	TRBV5-5	NA	NA	TGTGCCAGCAGCTTGCCTAGTCTTCCAGATACGCAGTATTTT	CASSLPSLPDTQYF
TRBJ2-7	TRBV7-6	once	TRBD1	TGTGCCAGCAGCTTAGACGGACAGGTTTTTCGAGAGCAGTACTTC	CASSLDGQVFREQYF
TRBJ1-3	TRBV5-1	NA	TRBD1	TGCGCCAGCAGCCATATTACAGGGGGAACTGGAAACACCATATATTTT	CASSHITGGTGNTIYF